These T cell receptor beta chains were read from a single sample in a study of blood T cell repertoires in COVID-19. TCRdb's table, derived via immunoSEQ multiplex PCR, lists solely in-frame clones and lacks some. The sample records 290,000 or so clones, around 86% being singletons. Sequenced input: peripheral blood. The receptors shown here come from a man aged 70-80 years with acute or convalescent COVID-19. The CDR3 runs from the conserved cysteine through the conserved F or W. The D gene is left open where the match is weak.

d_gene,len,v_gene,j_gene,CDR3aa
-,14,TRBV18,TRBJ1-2,CASSPPSGVGGYTF
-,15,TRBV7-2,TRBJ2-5,CASSFNGGGRETQYF
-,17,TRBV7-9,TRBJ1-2,CASSRQASNEANYGYTF
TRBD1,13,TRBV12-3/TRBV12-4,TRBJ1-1,CASSRQGWTEAFF
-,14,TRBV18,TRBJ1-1,CASSLGTQNTEAFF
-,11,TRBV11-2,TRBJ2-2,CASSPQGELFF
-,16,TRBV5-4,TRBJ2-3,CASSFGRLGTSDTQYF
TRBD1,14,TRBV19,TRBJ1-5,CASSTQGSNQPQHF
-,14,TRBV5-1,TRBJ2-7,CASSQTTGFYEQYF
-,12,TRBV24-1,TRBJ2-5,CATSDFSETQYF
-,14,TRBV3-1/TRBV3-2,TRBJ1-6,CASSLGPGDSPLHF
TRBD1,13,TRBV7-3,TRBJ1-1,CASSANPGQQAFF
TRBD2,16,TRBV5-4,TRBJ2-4,CASSLKSGGAKNIQYF
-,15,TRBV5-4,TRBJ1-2,CASSLSLDSNYGYTF
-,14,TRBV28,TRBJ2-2,CASIEAGYTGELFF
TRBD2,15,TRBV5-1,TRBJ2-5,CASSRLAGAEETQYF
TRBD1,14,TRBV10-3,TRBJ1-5,CAISTGEGNQPQHF
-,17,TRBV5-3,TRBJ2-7,CARSLFFSAVCSYEQYF
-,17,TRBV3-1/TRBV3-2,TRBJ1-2,CASSQVVREGRGDGYTF
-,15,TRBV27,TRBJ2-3,CASRGVAGWADTQYF
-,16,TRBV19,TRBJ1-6,CASSTTGLPGNSPLHF
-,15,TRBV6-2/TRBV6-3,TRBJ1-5,CASSYSNPGRQPQHF
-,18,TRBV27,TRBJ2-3,CASSLRGRGWGSTDTQYF
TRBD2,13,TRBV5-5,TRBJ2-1,CASSLSGVNEQFF
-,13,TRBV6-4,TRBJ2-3,CASGAGHTDTQYF
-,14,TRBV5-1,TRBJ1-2,CASSRGLMAEGYTF
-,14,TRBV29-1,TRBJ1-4,CSVGGTATNEKLFF
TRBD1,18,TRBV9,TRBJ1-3,CASRRGPGQGASGNTIYF
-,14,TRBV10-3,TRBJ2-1,CAISGGRDGDEQFF
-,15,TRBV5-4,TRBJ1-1,CASSAPGEVGTEAFF
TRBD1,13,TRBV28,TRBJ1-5,CASSSTGHQPQHF
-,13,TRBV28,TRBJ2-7,CASSLATTYEQYF
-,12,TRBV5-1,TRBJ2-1,CASSFSRNEQFF
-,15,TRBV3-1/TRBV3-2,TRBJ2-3,CASSHSGHITDTQYF
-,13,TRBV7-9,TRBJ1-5,CASSLGANQPQHF
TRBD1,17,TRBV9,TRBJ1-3,CASSVRDRGFSGNTIYF
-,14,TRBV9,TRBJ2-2,CASSGTVNTGELFF
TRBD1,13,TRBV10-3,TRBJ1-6,CAISGDRDSPLHF
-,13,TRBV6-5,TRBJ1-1,CASRQVMNTEAFF
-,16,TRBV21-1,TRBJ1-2,CASSKRGQGAYYGYTF
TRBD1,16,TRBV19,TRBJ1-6,CASSMGQGASFSPLHF
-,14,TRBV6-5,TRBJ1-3,CASSDGVSGNTIYF
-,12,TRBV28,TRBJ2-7,CASQGGIYEQYF
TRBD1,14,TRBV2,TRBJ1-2,CAGKPGTGGRGYTF
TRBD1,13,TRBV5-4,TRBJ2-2,CASSGTAGGELFF
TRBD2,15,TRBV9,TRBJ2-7,CASSLRSGSSYEQYF
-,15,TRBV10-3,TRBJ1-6,CAISVLGEGNSPLHF
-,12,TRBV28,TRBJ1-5,CASSLGPQPQHF
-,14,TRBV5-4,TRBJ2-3,CASSPRSLTDTQYF
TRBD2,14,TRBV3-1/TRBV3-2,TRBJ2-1,CASSPSGVRKEQFF
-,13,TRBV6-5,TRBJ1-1,CASRPTSPTEAFF
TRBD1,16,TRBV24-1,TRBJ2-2,CATSDSGQGTTGELFF
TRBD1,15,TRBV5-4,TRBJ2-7,CASSLAQGGPYEQYF
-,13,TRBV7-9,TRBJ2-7,CASSLGQGNEQYF
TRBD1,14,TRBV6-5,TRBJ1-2,CASSFYRGSDGYTF
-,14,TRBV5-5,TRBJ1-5,CASSLAQSDQPQHF
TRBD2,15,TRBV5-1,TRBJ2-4,CASSPGTSGVGIQYF